This TCR beta chain was captured in a study of T cells after yellow fever vaccination. Regarding this clonotype: Its target is unknown.

Generation of TCR cDNA used 5'RACE template switching (which added a universal primer site and UMIs). TCRdb analysed the 5' RACE reads with MiXCR anew, one entry per CDR3 protein. The table records 450,000 to 550,000 distinct CDR3 sequences, 21% of them present only once. Study results and caveats: Reappearance after the booster was observed for most primary-vaccination clones (roughly 97% CD4, around 90% CD8).

This CDR3 is 15 amino acids long. Deletions cut 0 bases from V and 6 bases from J, with 12 bases between. CDR1 MGHRA and CDR2 YSYEKL come from the germline V gene. The input for sequencing was PBMCs, taken less than 25 days after the first yellow fever vaccination. The receptor was derived from a man between 18 and 35 years old who received the YFV17D yellow fever vaccine. The J gene is TRBJ2-1, the V gene TRBV4-1, with a tentative D call TRBD2 (6 bases). In nucleotides, the CDR3 is TGCGCCAGCAGCCAAGAGATGCGACTAGGCAATGAGCAGTTCTTC. Protein sequence: CASSQEMRLGNEQFF.